This T cell receptor beta chain was documented in a study of shared clonotypes between healthy human individuals. Findings and caveats of the study: Sequencing depth was expected to influence donor clonotype sharing.

The CDR3 has 13 residues. V was cut by 7 bases and J by 4 bases, with 12 bases left in between. Per the germline V gene, CDR1 is MNHNS and CDR2 is SASEGT. As concerns this clone: The antigen remains undetermined.

Libraries were prepared by immunoSEQ multiplex PCR; TCRdb keeps only in-frame clonotypes and omits some of them. The sample includes roughly 1.4 million clones, around 98.5% of them seen just once. V and J are TRBV6-1 and TRBJ2-3; TRBD2 might be the D (5 bases). Sequences were obtained from naive CD4+ T cells sorted from blood. Sample subset: CD45RA+ positively selected. This TCR was recovered from a man aged 30 to 45 in good health. The DNA of the CDR3 is TGTGCCAGCACTCTACTAGTTTCAGATACGCAGTATTTT. Translating gives CASTLLVSDTQYF.